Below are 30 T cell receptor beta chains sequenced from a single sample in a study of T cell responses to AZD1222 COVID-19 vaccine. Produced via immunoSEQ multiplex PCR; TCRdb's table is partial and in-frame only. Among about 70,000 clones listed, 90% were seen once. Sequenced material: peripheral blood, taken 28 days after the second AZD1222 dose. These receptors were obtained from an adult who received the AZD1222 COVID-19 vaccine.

The CDR3: CATSDSPGTGGYTF. The CDR3, as DNA: TGTGCCACCAGTGATTCGCCCGGGACGGGTGGCTACACCTTC. The V gene is TRBV24-1, the J gene TRBJ1-2; D might be TRBD1 (5 bases). This CDR3 is 14 amino acids long. V lost 2 bases, J lost 7 bases, and 13 bases lay in between. The germline V gene encodes CDR1 KGHDR and CDR2 SFDVKD.

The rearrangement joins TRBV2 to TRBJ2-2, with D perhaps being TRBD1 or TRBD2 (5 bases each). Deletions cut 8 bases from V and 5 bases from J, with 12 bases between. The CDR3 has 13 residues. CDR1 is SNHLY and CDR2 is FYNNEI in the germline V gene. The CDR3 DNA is TGTGCCAGCGTACGGGGCTTTACCGGGGAGCTGTTTTTT. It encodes CASVRGFTGELFF.

As DNA, the CDR3 is TGTGCCAGCAGCCGGATACCGACAGACTCTGGGGCCAACGTCCTGACTTTC. Protein sequence: CASSRIPTDSGANVLTF. The rearrangement uses TRBV5-5 and TRBJ2-6; tentative D call: TRBD1 (5 bases). Germline assignment: CDR1 SGHKS and CDR2 YYEKEE (reference sequence). Trimming removed 4 bases from V and 0 bases from J, with 14 bases in between. The CDR3 consists of 17 residues. Full variable domain (rest looked up from reference TRBV5-5 and TRBJ2-6): DAGVTQSPTHLIKTRGQQVTLRCSPISGHKSVSWYQQVLGQGPQFIFQYYEKEERGRGNFPDRFSARQFPNYSSELNVNALLLGDSALYLCASSRIPTDSGANVLTFGAGSRLTVL.

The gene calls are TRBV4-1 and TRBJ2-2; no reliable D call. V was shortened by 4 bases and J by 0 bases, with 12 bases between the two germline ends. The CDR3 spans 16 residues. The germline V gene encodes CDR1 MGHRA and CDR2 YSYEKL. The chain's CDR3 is CASSPHRAANTGELFF. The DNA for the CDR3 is TGCGCCAGCAGCCCTCACAGAGCAGCGAACACCGGGGAGCTGTTTTTT.

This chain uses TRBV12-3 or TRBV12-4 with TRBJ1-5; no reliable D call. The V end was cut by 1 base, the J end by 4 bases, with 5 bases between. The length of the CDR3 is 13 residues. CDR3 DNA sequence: TGTGCCAGCAGTTTAGGGTATAATCAGCCCCAGCATTTT. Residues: CASSLGYNQPQHF.

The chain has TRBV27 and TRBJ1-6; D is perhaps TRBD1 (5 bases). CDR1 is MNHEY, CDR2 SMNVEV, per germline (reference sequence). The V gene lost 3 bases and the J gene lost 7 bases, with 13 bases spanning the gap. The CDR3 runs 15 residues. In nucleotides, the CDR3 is TGTGCCAGCAGTTTGGCGCAGGGAAGGAATTCACCCCTCCACTTT. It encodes CASSLAQGRNSPLHF.

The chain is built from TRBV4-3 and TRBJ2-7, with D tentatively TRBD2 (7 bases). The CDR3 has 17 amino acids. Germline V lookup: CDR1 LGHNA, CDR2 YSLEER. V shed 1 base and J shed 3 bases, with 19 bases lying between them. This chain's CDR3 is CASSQGVTAGAFYEQYF. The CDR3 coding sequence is TGCGCCAGCAGCCAAGGAGTCACGGCGGGGGCCTTCTACGAGCAGTACTTC.

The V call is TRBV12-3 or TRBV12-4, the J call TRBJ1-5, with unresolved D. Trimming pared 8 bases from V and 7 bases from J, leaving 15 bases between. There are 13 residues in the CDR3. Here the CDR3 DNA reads TGTGCCAGCGCGGGTGCGGCGCAACAGCCCCAGCATTTT. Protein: CASAGAAQQPQHF.

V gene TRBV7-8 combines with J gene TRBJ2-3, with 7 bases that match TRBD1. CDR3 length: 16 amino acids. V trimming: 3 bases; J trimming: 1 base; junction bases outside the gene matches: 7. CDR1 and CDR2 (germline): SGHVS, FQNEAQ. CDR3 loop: CASSFLQGDGTDTQYF. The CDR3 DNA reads TGTGCCAGCAGCTTCTTGCAGGGGGATGGCACAGATACGCAGTATTTT.

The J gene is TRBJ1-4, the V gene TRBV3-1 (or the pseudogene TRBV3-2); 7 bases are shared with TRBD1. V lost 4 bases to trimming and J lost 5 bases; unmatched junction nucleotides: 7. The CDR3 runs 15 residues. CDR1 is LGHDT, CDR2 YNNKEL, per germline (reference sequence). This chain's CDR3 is CASSRDRVWNEKLFF. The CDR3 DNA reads TGTGCCAGCAGCCGTGACAGGGTCTGGAATGAAAAACTGTTTTTT.

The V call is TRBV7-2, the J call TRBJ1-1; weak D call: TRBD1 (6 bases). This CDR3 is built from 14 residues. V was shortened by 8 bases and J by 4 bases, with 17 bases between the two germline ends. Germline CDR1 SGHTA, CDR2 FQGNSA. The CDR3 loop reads CASLRGGSSTEAFF. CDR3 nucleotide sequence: TGTGCCAGCTTGAGGGGGGGGAGCAGCACTGAAGCTTTCTTT.

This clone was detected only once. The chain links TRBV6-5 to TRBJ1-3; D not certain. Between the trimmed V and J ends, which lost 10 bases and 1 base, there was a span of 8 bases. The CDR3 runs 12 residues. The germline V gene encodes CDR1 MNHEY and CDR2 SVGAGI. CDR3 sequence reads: CATRWSGNTIYF. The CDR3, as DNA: TGTGCCACCCGGTGGTCTGGAAACACCATATATTTT.

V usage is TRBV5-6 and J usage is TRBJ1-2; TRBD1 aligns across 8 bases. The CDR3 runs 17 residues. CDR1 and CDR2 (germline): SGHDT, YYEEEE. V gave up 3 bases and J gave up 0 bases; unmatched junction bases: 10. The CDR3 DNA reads TGTGCCAGCAGCTCGTCCGACAGGGGTTTAGCTAACTATGGCTACACCTTC. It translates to CASSSSDRGLANYGYTF.

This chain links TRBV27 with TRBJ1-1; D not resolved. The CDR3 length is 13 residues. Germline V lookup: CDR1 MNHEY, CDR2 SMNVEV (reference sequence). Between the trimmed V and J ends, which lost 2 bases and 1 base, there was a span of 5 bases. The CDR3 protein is CASSLGKNTEAFF. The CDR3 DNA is TGTGCCAGCAGTTTAGGCAAGAACACTGAAGCTTTCTTT.

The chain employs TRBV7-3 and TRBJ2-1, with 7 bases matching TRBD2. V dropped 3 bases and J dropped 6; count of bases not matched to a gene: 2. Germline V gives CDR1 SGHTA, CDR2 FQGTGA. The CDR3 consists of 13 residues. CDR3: CASSLAGANEQFF. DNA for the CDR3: TGTGCCAGCAGCTTGGCGGGAGCCAATGAGCAGTTCTTC.

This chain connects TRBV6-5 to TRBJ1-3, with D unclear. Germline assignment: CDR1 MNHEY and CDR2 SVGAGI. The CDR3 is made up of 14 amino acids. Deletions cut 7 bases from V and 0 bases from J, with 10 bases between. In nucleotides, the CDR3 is TGTGCCAGCAAGGCAGGTCCCTCTGGAAACACCATATATTTT. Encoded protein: CASKAGPSGNTIYF.

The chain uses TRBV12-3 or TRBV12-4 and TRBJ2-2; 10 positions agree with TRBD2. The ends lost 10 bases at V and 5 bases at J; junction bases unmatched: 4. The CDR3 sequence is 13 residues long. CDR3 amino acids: CANSGLATGELFF. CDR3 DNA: TGTGCCAACTCGGGACTAGCGACCGGGGAGCTGTTTTTT.

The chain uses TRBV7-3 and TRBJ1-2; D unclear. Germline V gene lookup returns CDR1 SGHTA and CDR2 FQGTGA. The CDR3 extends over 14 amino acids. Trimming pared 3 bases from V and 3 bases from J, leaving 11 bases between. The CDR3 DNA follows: TGTGCCAGCAGCTTCGGAACGGGCGACTATGGCTACACCTTC. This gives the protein CASSFGTGDYGYTF. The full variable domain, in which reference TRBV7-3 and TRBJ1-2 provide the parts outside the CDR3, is GAGVSQTPSNKVTEKGKYVELRCDPISGHTALYWYRQSLGQGPEFLIYFQGTGAADDSGLPNDRFFAVRPEGSVSTLKIQRTERGDSAVYLCASSFGTGDYGYTFGSGTRLTVV.

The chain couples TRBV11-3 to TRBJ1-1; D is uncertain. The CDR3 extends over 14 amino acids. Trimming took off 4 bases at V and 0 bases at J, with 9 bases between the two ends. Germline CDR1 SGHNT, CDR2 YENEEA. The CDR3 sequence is CASSSRHLNTEAFF. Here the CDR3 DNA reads TGTGCCAGCAGCTCTAGACACTTGAACACTGAAGCTTTCTTT.

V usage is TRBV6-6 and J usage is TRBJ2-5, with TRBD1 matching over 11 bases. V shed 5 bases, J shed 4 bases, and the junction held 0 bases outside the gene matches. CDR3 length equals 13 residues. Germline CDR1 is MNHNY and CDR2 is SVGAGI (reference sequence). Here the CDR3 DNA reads TGTGCCAGCAGTGGACAGGGGGCAGAGACCCAGTACTTC. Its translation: CASSGQGAETQYF.

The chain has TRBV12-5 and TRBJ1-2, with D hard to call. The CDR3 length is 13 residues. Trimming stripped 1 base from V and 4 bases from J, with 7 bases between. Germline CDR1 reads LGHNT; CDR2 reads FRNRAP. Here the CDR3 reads CASGLGTFYGYTF. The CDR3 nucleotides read TGTGCTAGTGGTTTGGGGACTTTCTATGGCTACACCTTC.

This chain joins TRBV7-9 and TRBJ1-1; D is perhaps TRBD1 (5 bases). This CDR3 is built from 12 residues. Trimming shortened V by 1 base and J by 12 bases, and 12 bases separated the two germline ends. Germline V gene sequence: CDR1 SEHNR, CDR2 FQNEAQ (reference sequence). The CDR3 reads CASSLGLDRTFF. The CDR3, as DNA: TGTGCCAGCAGCTTAGGGCTCGACAGAACTTTCTTT.

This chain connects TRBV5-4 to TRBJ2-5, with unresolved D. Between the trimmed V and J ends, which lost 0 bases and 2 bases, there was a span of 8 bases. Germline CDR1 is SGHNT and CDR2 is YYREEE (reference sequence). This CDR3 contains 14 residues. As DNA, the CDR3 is TGTGCCAGCAGCTTGGTGAAGGGACAAGAGACCCAGTACTTC. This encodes CASSLVKGQETQYF.

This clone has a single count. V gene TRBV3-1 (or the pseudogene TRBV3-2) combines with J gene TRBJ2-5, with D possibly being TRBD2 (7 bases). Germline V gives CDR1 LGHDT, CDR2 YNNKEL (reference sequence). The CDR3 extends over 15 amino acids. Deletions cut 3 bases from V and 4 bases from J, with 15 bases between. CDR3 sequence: CASSQDLGGAETQYF. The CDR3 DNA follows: TGTGCCAGCAGCCAGGACCTAGGGGGGGCAGAGACCCAGTACTTC.

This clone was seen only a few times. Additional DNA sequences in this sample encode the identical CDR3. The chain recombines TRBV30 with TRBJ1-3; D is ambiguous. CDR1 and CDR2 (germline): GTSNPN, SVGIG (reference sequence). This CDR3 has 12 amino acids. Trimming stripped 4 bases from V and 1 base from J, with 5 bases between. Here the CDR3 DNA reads TGTGCCTGGAAAAAATCTGGAAACACCATATATTTT. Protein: CAWKKSGNTIYF.

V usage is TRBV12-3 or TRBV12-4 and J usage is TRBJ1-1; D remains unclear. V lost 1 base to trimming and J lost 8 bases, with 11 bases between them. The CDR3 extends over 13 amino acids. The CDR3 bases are TGTGCCAGCAGTTTAGGCACAGTACAAGAAGCTTTCTTT. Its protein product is CASSLGTVQEAFF.

The CDR3 DNA follows: TGTGCCAGCAGTTTCCGACAGGGAATTTATACTGAAGCTTTCTTT. The encoded protein is CASSFRQGIYTEAFF. The V and J genes are TRBV6-5 and TRBJ1-1, with 7 nucleotides matching TRBD1. CDR3 length equals 15 residues. After removal of 4 bases from V and 5 bases from J, the junction contained 10 bases not matched to a gene. The V gene's germline CDR1 is MNHEY and CDR2 SVGAGI.

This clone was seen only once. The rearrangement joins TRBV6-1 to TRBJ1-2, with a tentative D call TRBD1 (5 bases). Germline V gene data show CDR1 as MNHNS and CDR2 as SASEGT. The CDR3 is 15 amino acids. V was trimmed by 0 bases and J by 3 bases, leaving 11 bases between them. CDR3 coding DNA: TGTGCCAGCAGTGAAGCGCTGGGAGGGGACTATGGCTACACCTTC. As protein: CASSEALGGDYGYTF.

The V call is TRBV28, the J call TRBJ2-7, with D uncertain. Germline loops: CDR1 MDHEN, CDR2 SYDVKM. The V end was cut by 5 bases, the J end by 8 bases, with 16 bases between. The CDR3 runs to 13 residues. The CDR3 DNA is TGTGCCAGCAGTCCGGGCTCAGGCCTTCAGCAGTACTTC. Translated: CASSPGSGLQQYF.

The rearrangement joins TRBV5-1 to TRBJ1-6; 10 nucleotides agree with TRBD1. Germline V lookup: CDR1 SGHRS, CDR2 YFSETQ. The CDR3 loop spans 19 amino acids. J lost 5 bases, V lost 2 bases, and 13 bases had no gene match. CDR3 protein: CASSFLGQGDVNNNSPLHF. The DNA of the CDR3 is TGCGCCAGCAGCTTTCTCGGACAGGGGGACGTTAATAATAATTCACCCCTCCACTTT.